This is a list of T cell receptor beta chains from one sample in a study of cytomegalovirus exposure and HLA in healthy donors. TCRdb's table, derived via immunoSEQ multiplex PCR, lists solely in-frame clones and lacks some. The sample lists roughly 98,000 clones; roughly 70% were seen once. The sequenced sample was PBMCs. The receptors here all came from a man aged 45 to 65 in good health and CMV-seronegative. The CDR3 runs from the conserved cysteine through the conserved F or W. The D gene is left open where the match is weak. Rows give clone size only sometimes, using once, few, many, or a class for an expanded clone.

V: TRBV27
J: TRBJ1-1
size: NA
D: NA
DNA: TGTGCCAGCAGTGTATCCAGGTCGATGGACACTGAAGCTTTCTTT
CDR3: CASSVSRSMDTEAFF

V: TRBV5-8
J: TRBJ2-7
size: NA
D: NA
DNA: TGTGCCAGCAGCTTGCCGGACGCTAGCTTTTACGAGCAGTACTTC
CDR3: CASSLPDASFYEQYF

V: TRBV11-2
J: TRBJ2-5
size: NA
D: TRBD2
DNA: TGTGCCAGCAGTTCTGGACTAGCGGGGGGCGAGACCCAGTACTTC
CDR3: CASSSGLAGGETQYF

V: TRBV10-3
J: TRBJ2-1
size: NA
D: TRBD2
DNA: TGTGCCATCAGTGAGTTAGCGGGTCGCTCCTACAATGAGCAGTTCTTC
CDR3: CAISELAGRSYNEQFF

V: TRBV25-1
J: TRBJ1-1
size: few
D: NA
DNA: TGTGCCAGCAGTGATAGAGCCTTGAAGACAGGCCTGGGAACTGAAGCTTTCTTT
CDR3: CASSDRALKTGLGTEAFF

V: TRBV28
J: TRBJ2-5
size: NA
D: TRBD1
DNA: TGTGCCAGCATGAACAGGGGGCGAGAGACCCAGTACTTC
CDR3: CASMNRGRETQYF

V: TRBV6-4
J: TRBJ2-2
size: NA
D: NA
DNA: TGTGCCAGCAGTAAGTTAGCTCGGACCGGGGAGCTGTTTTTT
CDR3: CASSKLARTGELFF

V: TRBV2
J: TRBJ2-3
size: NA
D: TRBD2
DNA: TGTGCCAGCAGTGGGGTTTACGGGGGGGCCTTAGATACGCAGTATTTT
CDR3: CASSGVYGGALDTQYF

V: TRBV11-3
J: TRBJ2-1
size: NA
D: TRBD1
DNA: TGTGCCAGCAGCTCACACGCGGGACAGGGGGTTAATGAGCAGTTCTTC
CDR3: CASSSHAGQGVNEQFF

V: TRBV4-2
J: TRBJ2-3
size: NA
D: TRBD2
DNA: TGTGCCAGCAGCCAAGATTGGGGACTAGCCGCAGATACGCAGTATTTT
CDR3: CASSQDWGLAADTQYF

V: TRBV5-1
J: TRBJ2-1
size: NA
D: TRBD1
DNA: TGCGCCAGCAGCTCGACCGGGACAGCCTACAATGAGCAGTTCTTC
CDR3: CASSSTGTAYNEQFF

V: TRBV4-2
J: TRBJ2-7
size: few
D: TRBD2
DNA: TGTGCCAGCAGCCAATTTCCCCTCGCCGGGACTAGCGTTCGCTACGAGCAGTACTTC
CDR3: CASSQFPLAGTSVRYEQYF

V: TRBV18
J: TRBJ2-5
size: NA
D: NA
DNA: TGTGCCAGCTCACCATTTTCGTTCGGGGGTGGCCGGGAGACCCAGTACTTC
CDR3: CASSPFSFGGGRETQYF

V: TRBV30
J: TRBJ1-1
size: NA
D: NA
DNA: TGTGCCTGGACGTACAGGAACACTGAAGCTTTCTTT
CDR3: CAWTYRNTEAFF

V: TRBV30
J: TRBJ2-2
size: once
D: NA
DNA: TGTGCCTGGACCAGGGAGAACACCGGGGAGCTGTTTTTT
CDR3: CAWTRENTGELFF

V: TRBV27
J: TRBJ1-5
size: NA
D: TRBD1
DNA: TGTGCCAGCAGTCCGAACAGGGGTGGGAGCAATCAGCCCCAGCATTTT
CDR3: CASSPNRGGSNQPQHF

V: TRBV7-2
J: TRBJ2-4
size: NA
D: TRBD2
DNA: TGTGCCAGCAGCCCGACTAGCGGGGGTGCCCTATCCAAAAACATTCAGTACTTC
CDR3: CASSPTSGGALSKNIQYF

V: TRBV15
J: TRBJ1-2
size: NA
D: NA
DNA: TGTGCCACCAGCAGAGGGGGGGGGTTGGGTGGCTACACCTTC
CDR3: CATSRGGGLGGYTF

V: TRBV5-1
J: TRBJ1-1
size: NA
D: TRBD1
DNA: TGCGCCAGCAGCGGCGGGACAGGGTGGACTGAAGCTTTCTTT
CDR3: CASSGGTGWTEAFF

V: TRBV30
J: TRBJ1-2
size: NA
D: NA
DNA: TGTGCCTGGACCCTAGACCCGAATTCTAACTATGGCTACACCTTC
CDR3: CAWTLDPNSNYGYTF

V: TRBV4-2
J: TRBJ1-6
size: NA
D: TRBD1
DNA: TGTGCCAGCAGCCAAGATGGGACAGGGGGAGATTCACCCCTCCACTTT
CDR3: CASSQDGTGGDSPLHF

V: TRBV4-2
J: TRBJ1-1
size: NA
D: NA
DNA: TGTGCCAGCAGCCAAGACAGGGGAGTGAACACTGAAGCTTTCTTT
CDR3: CASSQDRGVNTEAFF

V: TRBV19
J: TRBJ2-5
size: NA
D: NA
DNA: TGTGCCAGTAGTATCGGGGGGACCCAGTACTTC
CDR3: CASSIGGTQYF

V: TRBV19
J: TRBJ1-1
size: few
D: TRBD1
DNA: TGTGCCAGTAGTATAGGACAGGGTTTAACCAGGAACACTGAAGCTTTCTTT
CDR3: CASSIGQGLTRNTEAFF

V: TRBV6-1
J: TRBJ1-3
size: NA
D: NA
DNA: TGTGCCAGCATAGCTAATAGTGGAAACACCATATATTTT
CDR3: CASIANSGNTIYF

V: TRBV5-1
J: TRBJ2-1
size: NA
D: TRBD2
DNA: TGCGCCAGCAGCCGATACCTGACTAGCGGGGGGGACAATGAGCAGTTCTTC
CDR3: CASSRYLTSGGDNEQFF

V: TRBV29-1
J: TRBJ2-3
size: NA
D: TRBD1
DNA: TGCAGCGCCCGTGGGGGACAGAACACAGATACGCAGTATTTT
CDR3: CSARGGQNTDTQYF

V: TRBV20-1
J: TRBJ2-7
size: NA
D: TRBD1
DNA: TGCAGTGCGGGACAGACTTACGAGCAGTACTTC
CDR3: CSAGQTYEQYF

V: TRBV6-1
J: TRBJ2-7
size: NA
D: NA
DNA: TGTGCCAGCAGTCAAATTGACATTCCCTACGAGCAGTACTTC
CDR3: CASSQIDIPYEQYF

V: TRBV6-1
J: TRBJ1-2
size: NA
D: TRBD1
DNA: TGTGCCAGCAGGGAGACAGGGGACTATGGCTACACCTTC
CDR3: CASRETGDYGYTF

V: TRBV18
J: TRBJ2-2
size: NA
D: TRBD1
DNA: TGTGCCAGCTCACCACAGGGACAGGAGAACACCGGGGAGCTGTTTTTT
CDR3: CASSPQGQENTGELFF